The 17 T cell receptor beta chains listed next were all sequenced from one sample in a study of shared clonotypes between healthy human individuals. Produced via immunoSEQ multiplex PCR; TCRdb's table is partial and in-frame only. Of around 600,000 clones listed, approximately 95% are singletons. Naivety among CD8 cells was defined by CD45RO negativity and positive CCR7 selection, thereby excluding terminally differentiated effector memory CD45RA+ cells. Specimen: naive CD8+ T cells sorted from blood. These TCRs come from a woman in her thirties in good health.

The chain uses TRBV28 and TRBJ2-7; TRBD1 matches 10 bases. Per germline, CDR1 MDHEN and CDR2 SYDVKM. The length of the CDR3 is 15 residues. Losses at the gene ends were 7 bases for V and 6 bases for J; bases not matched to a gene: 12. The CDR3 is CASTPTGTGVPEQYF. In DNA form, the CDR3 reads TGTGCCAGCACCCCTACCGGGACAGGGGTCCCCGAGCAGTACTTC.

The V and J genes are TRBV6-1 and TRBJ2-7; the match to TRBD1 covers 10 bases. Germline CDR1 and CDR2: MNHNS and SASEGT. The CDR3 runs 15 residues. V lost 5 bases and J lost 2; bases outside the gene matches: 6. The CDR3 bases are TGTGCCAGCAGTCTGGGACAGGGGATACCCTACGAGCAGTACTTC. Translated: CASSLGQGIPYEQYF.

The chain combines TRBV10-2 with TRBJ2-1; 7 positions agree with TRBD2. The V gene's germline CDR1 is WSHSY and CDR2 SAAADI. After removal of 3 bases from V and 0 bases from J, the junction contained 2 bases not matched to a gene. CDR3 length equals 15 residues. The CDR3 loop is CASSDPGGSYNEQFF. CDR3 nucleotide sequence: TGCGCCAGCAGTGACCCGGGGGGCTCCTACAATGAGCAGTTCTTC.

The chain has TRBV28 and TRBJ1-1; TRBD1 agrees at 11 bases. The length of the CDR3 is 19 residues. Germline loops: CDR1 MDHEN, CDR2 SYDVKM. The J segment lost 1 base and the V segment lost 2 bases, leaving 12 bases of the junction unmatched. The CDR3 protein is CASSLPKRTGGPGNTEAFF. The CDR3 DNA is TGTGCCAGCAGTTTACCGAAAAGGACAGGGGGCCCCGGGAACACTGAAGCTTTCTTT.

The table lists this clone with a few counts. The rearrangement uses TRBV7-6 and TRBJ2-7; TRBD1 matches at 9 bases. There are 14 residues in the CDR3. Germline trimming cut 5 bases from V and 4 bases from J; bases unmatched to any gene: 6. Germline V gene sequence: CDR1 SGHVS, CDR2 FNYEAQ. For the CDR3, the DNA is TGTGCCAGCAGCGCTGGACAGGGGAGGTACGAGCAGTACTTC. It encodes CASSAGQGRYEQYF. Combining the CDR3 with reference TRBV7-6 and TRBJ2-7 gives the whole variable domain GAGVSQSPRYKVTKRGQDVALRCDPISGHVSLYWYRQALGQGPEFLTYFNYEAQQDKSGLPNDRFSAERPEGSISTLTIQRTEQRDSAMYRCASSAGQGRYEQYFGPGTRLTVT.

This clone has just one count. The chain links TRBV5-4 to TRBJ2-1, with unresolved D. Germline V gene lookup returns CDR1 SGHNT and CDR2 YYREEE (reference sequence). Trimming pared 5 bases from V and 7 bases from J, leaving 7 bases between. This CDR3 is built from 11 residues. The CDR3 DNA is TGTGCCAGCAGTCGTTTAAATGAGCAGTTCTTC. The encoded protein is CASSRLNEQFF.

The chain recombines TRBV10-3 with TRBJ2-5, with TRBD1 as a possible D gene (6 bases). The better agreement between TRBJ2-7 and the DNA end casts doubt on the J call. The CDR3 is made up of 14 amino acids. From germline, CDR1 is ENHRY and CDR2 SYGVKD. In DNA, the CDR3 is TGTGCCATCAGGCAACAGGGAGCTATCGACGAGCAGTACTTC. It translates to CAIRQQGAIDEQYF.

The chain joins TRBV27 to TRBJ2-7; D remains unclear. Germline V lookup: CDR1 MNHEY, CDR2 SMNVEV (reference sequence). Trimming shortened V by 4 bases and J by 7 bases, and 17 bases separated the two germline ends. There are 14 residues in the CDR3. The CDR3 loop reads CASSYRRSLEEQYF. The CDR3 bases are TGTGCCAGCAGTTACCGACGGAGCTTGGAGGAGCAGTACTTC.

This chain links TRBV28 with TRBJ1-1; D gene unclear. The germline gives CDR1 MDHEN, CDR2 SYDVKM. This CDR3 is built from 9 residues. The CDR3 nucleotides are TGTGCAGTTGGCACTGAAGCTTTCTTT. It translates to CAVGTEAFF.

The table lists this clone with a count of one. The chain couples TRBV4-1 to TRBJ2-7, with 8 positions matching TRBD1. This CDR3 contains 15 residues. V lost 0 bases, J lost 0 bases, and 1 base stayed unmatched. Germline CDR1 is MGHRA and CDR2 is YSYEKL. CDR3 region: CASSQEQGVSYEQYF. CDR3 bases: TGCGCCAGCAGCCAAGAACAGGGGGTCTCCTACGAGCAGTACTTC.

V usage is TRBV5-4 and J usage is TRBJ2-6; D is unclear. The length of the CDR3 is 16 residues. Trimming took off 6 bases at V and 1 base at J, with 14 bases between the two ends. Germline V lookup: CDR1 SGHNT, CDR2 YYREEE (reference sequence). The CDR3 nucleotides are TGTGCCAGCACCATAGCTTATCCTTCTGGGGCCAACGTCCTGACTTTC. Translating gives CASTIAYPSGANVLTF.

The CDR3 loop reads CASSLGTATNEKLFF. The DNA of the CDR3 is TGTGCCAGCAGCTTAGGGACGGCAACTAATGAAAAACTGTTTTTT. This rearrangement joins TRBV7-9 to TRBJ1-4; no clear D gene. This CDR3 has 15 amino acids. The ends were cut back, 1 base at V and 0 bases at J, with 6 bases in the middle. Germline assignment: CDR1 SEHNR and CDR2 FQNEAQ (reference sequence).

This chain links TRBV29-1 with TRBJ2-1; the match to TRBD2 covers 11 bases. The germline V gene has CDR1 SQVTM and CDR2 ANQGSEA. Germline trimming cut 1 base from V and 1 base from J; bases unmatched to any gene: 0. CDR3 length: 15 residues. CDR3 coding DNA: TGCAGCGTTGAAGGGACTAGCGGGTCCTACAATGAGCAGTTCTTC. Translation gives CSVEGTSGSYNEQFF.

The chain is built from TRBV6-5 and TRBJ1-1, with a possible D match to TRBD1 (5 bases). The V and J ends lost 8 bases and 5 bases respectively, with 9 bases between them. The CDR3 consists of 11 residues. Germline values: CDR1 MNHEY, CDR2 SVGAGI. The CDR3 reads CASGGGTEAFF. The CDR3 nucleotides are TGTGCCAGCGGGGGGGGTACTGAAGCTTTCTTT.

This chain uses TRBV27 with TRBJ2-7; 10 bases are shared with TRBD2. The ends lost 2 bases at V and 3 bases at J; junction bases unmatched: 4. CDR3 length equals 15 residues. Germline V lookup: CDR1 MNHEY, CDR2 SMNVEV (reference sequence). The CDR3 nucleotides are TGTGCCAGCAGTTTACGGGCTAGCGGGAGCTACGAGCAGTACTTC. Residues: CASSLRASGSYEQYF.

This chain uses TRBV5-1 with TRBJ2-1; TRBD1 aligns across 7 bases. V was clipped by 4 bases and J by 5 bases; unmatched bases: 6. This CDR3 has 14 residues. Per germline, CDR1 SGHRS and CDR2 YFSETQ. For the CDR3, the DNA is TGCGCCAGCAGCACGTATGACAGGGACAATGAGCAGTTCTTC. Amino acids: CASSTYDRDNEQFF.

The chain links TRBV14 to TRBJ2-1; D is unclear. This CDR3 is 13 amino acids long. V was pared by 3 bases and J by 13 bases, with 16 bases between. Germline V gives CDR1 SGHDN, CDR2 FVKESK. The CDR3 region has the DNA TGTGCCAGCAGCCATATAGGCACCCGGTATCAGTTCTTC. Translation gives CASSHIGTRYQFF.